This T cell receptor beta chain was captured by sequencing in a study of T-cell memory formation after mild COVID-19 listed by TCRdb under 2021. With regard to the full study: Most TCR sequence clusters were specific to one of the two donors. In two donors, T-cell clones that expanded and contracted after mild COVID-19 were tracked by sequencing TCRalpha and TCRbeta repertoires over time. Two young, previously healthy adult volunteers made up the cohort, one male and one female. What the study reported, not specific to this receptor: Clones that contracted from day 15 to 85 showed balanced CD4/CD8 phenotypes, whereas a second wave of clones that expanded from day 15 to 37 leaned towards CD4+. Only a couple of mild cases were covered in the study, and larger cohorts including severe cases with pre-infection samples were considered necessary. Some responding clones were detected in pre-infection memory, which suggested that pre-existing cross-reactive memory T cells had joined the SARS-CoV-2 response. SARS-CoV-2 specificity was not confirmed for the second-wave clones peaking on day 37. Contracting CD4+ clones appeared mostly in the CM and EM memory subsets, whereas CD8+ clones were enriched in EMRA.

Ficoll-Paque density gradient centrifugation was the method used to isolate PBMCs. The CDR3 goes from the cysteine to the phenylalanine over 13 residues. Just the 39-base CDR3 DNA is kept, in frame starting at base 1. Unmatched junction bases come to 6, with V trimmed by 5 bases and J by 7 bases. In the case of this clonotype: No cognate antigen has been identified for it. Base quality data are lacking; no much larger clone is found one base away.

Sequenced on an Illumina NovaSeq 6000. Using 5'RACE with constant-segment primers, TCRalpha and TCRbeta cDNA libraries were constructed, with sample barcodes and unique molecular identifiers added in the process. RNA was extracted from every sample with Trizol reagent. Amplification of the libraries took two PCR steps, and the second step added a second sample barcode plus Illumina TruSeq adapters. Sequencing of the libraries was done on an Illumina NovaSeq, producing 2 x 150 bp paired-end reads. In the paper's pipeline: With migec v1.2.7, reads were demultiplexed and then collapsed into UMI-guided consensus sequences. Using mixcr v2.1.11, UMI consensuses were aligned to TRA and TRB V and J templates and then assembled into clonotypes. Clonotypes were classified as expanded or contracted when called significant by both edgeR and NoisET, with noise models trained on biological replicates. edgeR calls used a false discovery rate-adjusted p below 0.01 and a log2 fold-change threshold of 1. As an exploratory analysis of dynamics, max-normalized trajectories of the 1000 most abundant clonotypes were examined by PCA with hierarchical clustering. Each responding clone was given a CD4 or CD8 phenotype based on the CD4+ and CD8+ repertoires, which had been sequenced separately. Starting from the raw public reads, TCRdb applied fastp trimming at Q25, assembled clones with MiXCR and retained in-frame beta chains. Duplicate CDR3 protein sequences are folded into a single record with the most common DNA and genes. The V and J calls and clone size come from TCRdb's table, not from the authors' own analysis. This sample comprises about 560,000 distinct CDR3 sequences, around 15% of them detected only once. Approximately 8.1% of the sample is taken by the ten largest.

The receptor's source is an adult woman who had mild COVID-19 (a few samples of this study predate the infection). The sample titles of this study are shuffled in the database, so cell type and time point are left out; the donor was told from shared clones. This sequence uses TRBV12-3 or TRBV12-4 and TRBJ2-7, with 9 middle bases fitting TRBD1. The sample taken for sequencing was PBMCs or a T cell subset sorted from them (not recorded which). In nucleotides, the sequence is TGTGCCAGCAGTCTAGGGACAGGGCATGAGCAGTACTTC. It encodes CASSLGTGHEQYF.